Included here is one TCR beta chain sequence, with context. The data were taken from a study of blood T cell repertoires in COVID-19. On the study more broadly: Sites across the United States, Italy and Spain contributed samples from acute and convalescent COVID-19. T cells, B-cell-depleted T cells, or PBMCs supplied cDNA or gDNA.

CDR1 is SGHKS, CDR2 YYEKEE, per germline (reference sequence). The CDR3 totals 14 residues. The V and J ends lost 4 bases and 1 base respectively, with 11 bases between them. As originally analysed: The authors estimated nucleated cell counts from reference gene primer amplification. Libraries were prepared by immunoSEQ multiplex PCR; TCRdb keeps only in-frame clonotypes and omits some of them. D and trimming come from the DNA, and the V and J calls and clone size come from that table. The table has around 60,000 clones, approximately 86% seen once. The TCR comes from a man aged 40-49 years with acute or convalescent COVID-19. The rearrangement links TRBV5-5 to TRBJ1-1, with a weak D call TRBD1 (5 bases). Specimen: peripheral blood. For the CDR3, the DNA is TGTGCCAGCAGCGGACACAGCGCGAACACTGAAGCTTTCTTT. It is translated as CASSGHSANTEAFF. The whole variable domain, remainder taken from reference TRBV5-5 and TRBJ1-1, is DAGVTQSPTHLIKTRGQQVTLRCSPISGHKSVSWYQQVLGQGPQFIFQYYEKEERGRGNFPDRFSARQFPNYSSELNVNALLLGDSALYLCASSGHSANTEAFFGQGTRLTVV.